These T cell receptor beta chains were read from a single sample in a study of human T cells and chemical hapten exposure. MiXCR was run by TCRdb on the RACE reads, yielding one entry per CDR3 protein. Among approximately 80,000 distinct CDR3 sequences listed, roughly 10% were seen once. The starting material was whole blood, obtained in connection with sensitization to the hapten diphenylcyclopropenone (DPC). The receptors stem from a woman aged 25 to 39 with alopecia areata. Some clones in this sample may be carry-over from other donors' samples. The CDR3 runs from the conserved cysteine through the conserved F or W. D genes are given only for firm matches. Not every row has a clone size; where given, it reads once, few, many or a size class.

many	TRBD1	TRBV3-1	TRBJ2-5	CASSQVKGQGLETQYF
few	.	TRBV20-1	TRBJ2-3	CSASGGTDTQYF
many	.	TRBV6-1	TRBJ1-4	CASTEWQGTATNEKLFF
.	.	TRBV2	TRBJ2-3	CASHDPRASEEADTQYF
many	.	TRBV6-2/TRBV6-3	TRBJ1-2	CASRDSLYGYTF
few	.	TRBV5-1	TRBJ2-6	CASSLSNVLTF
many	.	TRBV19	TRBJ2-2	CASTNPGGTGELFF
many	.	TRBV5-1	TRBJ2-5	CASTSDGVKGETQYF
.	.	TRBV7-2	TRBJ2-7	CASSLDLDEQYF
.	.	TRBV29-1	TRBJ2-4	CSVDIRGSKNIQYF
few	.	TRBV5-1	TRBJ2-3	CASSLSQLNTQYF
few	.	TRBV29-1	TRBJ2-3	CSAEATDTQYF
.	TRBD2	TRBV3-1	TRBJ2-2	CASTERGMHTGELFF
.	.	TRBV4-3	TRBJ1-2	CASSQDRGVIYGYTF
.	.	TRBV28	TRBJ2-1	CASSFSVHEQFF
many	TRBD1	TRBV9	TRBJ2-7	CASSGGIPGQGYYEQYF
many	.	TRBV12-3/TRBV12-4	TRBJ1-6	CASSFNREGSPLHF
.	TRBD1	TRBV10-1	TRBJ2-3	CASSAGQGRTDTQYF
many	TRBD2	TRBV3-1	TRBJ2-1	CASSYTPLAGLSRQNSYNEQFF
few	.	TRBV6-5	TRBJ1-3	CASSYSPRVSSGNTIYF
.	.	TRBV28	TRBJ2-7	CASSFPRDNYEQYF
.	.	TRBV20-1	TRBJ2-3	CSARQVTTDTQYF
few	.	TRBV28	TRBJ1-3	CASRIDRGNTIYF
many	TRBD1	TRBV18	TRBJ2-5	CASSPSQGAKETQYF
many	TRBD1	TRBV29-1	TRBJ2-1	CSVAKGATYNEQFF
.	.	TRBV2	TRBJ1-3	CAKKTSGNTIYF
.	TRBD2	TRBV6-2/TRBV6-3	TRBJ2-2	CATILAGGPVWTGELFF
many	.	TRBV29-1	TRBJ2-3	CSGRGTLSWAQYF
many	TRBD1	TRBV2	TRBJ1-1	CASGRGRGTEAFF
.	TRBD2	TRBV20-1	TRBJ2-5	CSASEASGSQETQYF
few	.	TRBV29-1	TRBJ2-7	CSVEHLYEQYF
few	.	TRBV28	TRBJ1-3	CASSLSDSGNTIYF
many	TRBD1	TRBV20-1	TRBJ2-6	CSARDGQGVSGANVLTF
many	.	TRBV30	TRBJ2-2	CAWSVMGPGELFF
.	.	TRBV7-2	TRBJ2-5	CASSLGTSREETQYF
few	TRBD1	TRBV7-9	TRBJ1-1	CASSSFWTGSANTEAFF
many	.	TRBV20-1	TRBJ1-3	CSASLFGGGGNTIYF
.	TRBD1	TRBV28	TRBJ1-6	CASRAQGSYNSPLHF
few	.	TRBV6-6	TRBJ2-3	CASSVTVSTDTQYF
few	.	TRBV2	TRBJ2-3	CASGRGFTDTQYF
many	.	TRBV27	TRBJ2-7	CASSFRQPYYEQYF
many	TRBD2	TRBV12-3/TRBV12-4	TRBJ2-1	CASSWTSGRGAYNEQFF
many	TRBD2	TRBV29-1	TRBJ2-1	CSVEREGEQFF
few	TRBD1	TRBV6-2/TRBV6-3	TRBJ2-7	CASSYGQGTYEQYF
many	.	TRBV12-3/TRBV12-4	TRBJ1-5	CASSLGGRQPQHF
many	.	TRBV5-1	TRBJ2-7	CASSSSGYEQYF
many	.	TRBV20-1	TRBJ2-1	CSASINYNEQFF
many	TRBD1	TRBV20-1	TRBJ2-7	CSARPGTGGSYEQYF
many	.	TRBV12-5	TRBJ2-1	CASGLSSEQFF
many	.	TRBV20-1	TRBJ2-5	CSASPGPEQETQYF
many	.	TRBV2	TRBJ1-2	CASSVVGYGYTF
few	TRBD1	TRBV5-1	TRBJ2-7	CASSLEGQSYEQYF